Here is one T cell receptor beta chain with its context. Its specificity is not known. The CDR3 contains 14 residues. V dropped 6 bases and J dropped 8 bases, with 14 bases sitting between them. Germline V gene sequence: CDR1 ENHRY, CDR2 SYGVKD. This entry comes from a study of beta chain features in type 1 diabetes. Reverse transcription of all isolated RNA meant that expressed TCRB transcripts were sequenced. TCRdb's table, derived via immunoSEQ multiplex PCR, lists solely in-frame clones and lacks some. The profile shows 200,000 to 250,000 clones, over 12% of them singletons. Study-wide findings and caveats: TCRB repertoires of naive, central memory and Treg cells appeared more similar among patients than among healthy donors. Any PCR bias toward short templates would affect both groups alike. TCRB rearrangement may or may not be influenced by HLA type; here this remained unresolved.

This chain connects TRBV10-3 to TRBJ1-6; D may be TRBD1 (6 bases). Sequencing input: naive CD4+ T cells from blood. The sequence was obtained from a woman aged 40 to 50 in good health. The CDR3, as DNA: TGTGCCATCAGCCCACAGGGTAGGGATTCACCCCTCCACTTT. Amino acids: CAISPQGRDSPLHF.